This entry lists 27 T cell receptor beta chains sequenced from one sample in a study of early T cells in non-severe SARS-CoV-2 infection (dated by TCRdb to the early 2020s). Library preparation employed 5' RACE. For sequencing, a NextSeq 500 was employed. The public reads were run again by TCRdb, first through fastp at Q25 and then through MiXCR, and only productive beta chains were kept. Each CDR3 protein appears once, grouped with its most common genes and DNA. The sample has around 44,000 distinct CDR3 sequences on record, approximately 9.8% of them singletons. Clones ranked in the top ten supply about 8.3% of the sample. Sequencing used whole blood. These receptors all come from an adult who was a healthcare worker with PCR-confirmed SARS-CoV-2 infection or an uninfected control (not recorded which).

At least ten counts were recorded for this clonotype. The rearrangement links TRBV7-2 to TRBJ2-5; 13 nucleotides align to TRBD2. V lost 1 base to trimming and J lost 9 bases; unmatched junction nucleotides: 8. The CDR3 runs to 16 residues. Germline CDR1 reads SGHTA; CDR2 reads FQGNSA. The CDR3, as DNA: TGTGCCAGCAGCTTAGGGGGACTAGCGGGGACCGTGGCCCAGTACTTC. This gives the protein CASSLGGLAGTVAQYF.

The rearrangement joins TRBV6-5 to TRBJ2-7; 7 bases are shared with TRBD1. CDR1 and CDR2 (germline): MNHEY, SVGAGI. The CDR3 length is 15 residues. The V and J ends lost 5 bases and 1 base, in that order; junction bases with no gene match: 8. CDR3 amino acids: CASSRQGSRSYEQYF. The CDR3 DNA reads TGTGCCAGCAGTCGACAGGGATCGAGATCCTACGAGCAGTACTTC.

This clonotype showed up just a few times. The rearrangement uses TRBV11-2 and TRBJ1-2; D possibly corresponds to TRBD1 (6 bases). CDR1 is SGHAT, CDR2 FQNNGV, per germline. There are 15 residues in the CDR3. Trimming cost V 1 base and J 3 bases, with 12 bases left between them. CDR3 DNA: TGTGCCAGCAGCTTAGCGACAGGCGGACACTATGGCTACACCTTC. Translation gives CASSLATGGHYGYTF.

This clonotype was observed a few times. The chain links TRBV7-8 to TRBJ2-1; 8 nucleotides match TRBD2. The V gene end was trimmed by 5 bases and the J gene end by 4 bases; junction bases not matched to a gene: 16. CDR1 SGHVS and CDR2 FQNEAQ come from the germline V gene. This CDR3 has 18 residues. The CDR3 is CASSASTLAGGSYNEQFF. As DNA, the CDR3 is TGTGCCAGCAGCGCGAGTACCCTAGCGGGCGGGTCATACAATGAGCAGTTCTTC.

V usage is TRBV7-9 and J usage is TRBJ1-1; 7 nucleotides match TRBD1. The CDR3 covers 14 residues. V lost 2 bases and J lost 10; bases outside the gene matches: 10. Germline values: CDR1 SEHNR, CDR2 FQNEAQ (reference sequence). The chain's CDR3 is CASSLPGQEKSAFF. The CDR3, as DNA: TGTGCCAGCAGCTTACCCGGACAGGAAAAGTCAGCTTTCTTT. The complete variable domain, with remaining parts taken from reference TRBV7-9 and TRBJ1-1, reads DTGVSQNPRHKITKRGQNVTFRCDPISEHNRLYWYRQTLGQGPEFLTYFQNEAQLEKSRLLSDRFSAERPKGSFSTLEIQRTEQGDSAMYLCASSLPGQEKSAFFGQGTRLTVV.

In its sample, this clonotype was seen a few times. This chain joins TRBV18 and TRBJ1-5; perhaps TRBD1 as D (5 bases). Per germline, CDR1 KGHSH and CDR2 LQKENI. The CDR3 is made up of 14 amino acids. V was cut by 8 bases and J by 0 bases, with 11 bases left in between. The CDR3 DNA reads as TGTGCCAGCCGCCAGGGTTATAGCAATCAGCCCCAGCATTTT. This translates into CASRQGYSNQPQHF.

This clonotype was seen at least ten times. V and J are TRBV29-1 and TRBJ2-5, with 7 bases matching TRBD1. Germline V CDR1 and CDR2: SQVTM, ANQGSEA. The CDR3 runs 13 residues. V gave up 8 bases and J gave up 2 bases; unmatched junction bases: 8. As DNA, the CDR3 is TGCAGCATTTCGATGGGACAGCAAGAGACCCAGTACTTC. It is translated as CSISMGQQETQYF.

The rearrangement joins TRBV10-3 to TRBJ1-1; 7 nucleotides match TRBD1. CDR1 is ENHRY and CDR2 is SYGVKD in the germline V gene. The CDR3 spans 12 residues. V gave up 4 bases and J gave up 7 bases; unmatched junction bases: 3. The CDR3 loop is CAISVDRDEAFF. The CDR3 DNA reads TGTGCCATCAGTGTTGACAGGGATGAAGCTTTCTTT.

This clonotype appeared once. The V and J genes are TRBV7-9 and TRBJ1-2; TRBD1 matches at 11 bases. CDR1 is SEHNR and CDR2 is FQNEAQ in the germline V gene (reference sequence). This CDR3 has 17 amino acids. V shed 6 bases, J shed 0 bases, and the junction held 9 bases outside the gene matches. This chain's CDR3 is CASRPPGQGVANYGYTF. For the CDR3, the DNA is TGTGCCAGCAGGCCACCGGGACAGGGGGTAGCTAACTATGGCTACACCTTC.

There are many counts of this clonotype. The V and J genes are TRBV20-1 and TRBJ1-6; 8 nucleotides align to TRBD1. CDR3 size: 15 residues. Germline values: CDR1 DFQATT, CDR2 SNEGSKA (reference sequence). Trimming at V came to 0 bases and at J to 7 bases, leaving 5 bases not matched to a gene. The CDR3 reads CSARDPGGKNSPLHF. In DNA, the CDR3 is TGCAGTGCTAGAGACCCAGGGGGCAAGAATTCACCCCTCCACTTT.

This clonotype was counted a few times. The chain joins TRBV7-9 to TRBJ2-4; 9 nucleotides line up with TRBD1. This CDR3 region has 16 residues. The J segment lost 2 bases and the V segment lost 5 bases, leaving 7 bases of the junction unmatched. Germline assignment: CDR1 SEHNR and CDR2 FQNEAQ (reference sequence). The DNA for the CDR3 is TGTGCCAGCAGCCTGGGACAGGGTGGGACCAAAAACATTCAGTACTTC. It codes for CASSLGQGGTKNIQYF.

This clonotype has only a few counts. J is TRBJ2-7 and V is TRBV29-1; 12 bases agree with TRBD1. After removal of 0 bases from V and 4 bases from J, the junction contained 4 bases not matched to a gene. The germline V gene encodes CDR1 SQVTM and CDR2 ANQGSEA. The CDR3 runs 15 residues. CDR3 nucleotides: TGCAGCGTTGAAGATGGGACAGGGGGCACGTACGAGCAGTACTTC. Protein sequence: CSVEDGTGGTYEQYF.

This clonotype has at least ten counts. The rearrangement uses TRBV6-1 and TRBJ2-7; 7 bases are shared with TRBD1. The CDR3 extends over 12 amino acids. The V gene end was trimmed by 10 bases and the J gene end by 3 bases; junction bases not matched to a gene: 6. CDR1 MNHNS and CDR2 SASEGT come from the germline V gene. DNA for the CDR3: TGTGCCATTCAGGGACAGAGCTACGAGCAGTACTTC. Protein sequence: CAIQGQSYEQYF.

This clonotype was seen a few times. This chain links TRBV18 with TRBJ2-2; D call uncertain. The CDR3 runs 14 residues. Germline V gene data show CDR1 as KGHSH and CDR2 as LQKENI. Trimming shortened V by 1 base and J by 7 bases, and 10 bases separated the two germline ends. The chain's CDR3 is CASSPLALDGELFF. Here the CDR3 DNA reads TGTGCCAGCTCACCACTCGCGCTGGACGGGGAGCTGTTTTTT. The entire variable domain, with the rest obtained from reference TRBV18 and TRBJ2-2, is as follows: NAGVMQNPRHLVRRRGQEARLRCSPMKGHSHVYWYRQLPEEGLKFMVYLQKENIIDESGMPKERFSAEFPKEGPSILRIQQVVRGDSAAYFCASSPLALDGELFFGEGSRLTVL.

The table lists this clonotype with many counts. V and J are TRBV20-1 and TRBJ1-4; TRBD1 is a possible D gene (5 bases). Trimming pared 0 bases from V and 10 bases from J, leaving 9 bases between. CDR3 length: 12 amino acids. The V gene's germline CDR1 is DFQATT and CDR2 SNEGSKA (reference sequence). The DNA of the CDR3 is TGCAGTGCTAGAGAAGGGGACGGAAAACTGTTTTTT. As protein: CSAREGDGKLFF.

The chain couples TRBV12-3 or TRBV12-4 to TRBJ2-3, with TRBD2 matching over 13 bases. After removal of 6 bases from V and 2 bases from J, the junction contained 8 bases not matched to a gene. There are 17 residues in the CDR3. CDR3 residues: CASRSGLAGDYTDTQYF. The CDR3 DNA reads TGTGCCAGCAGGTCAGGACTAGCGGGAGATTACACAGATACGCAGTATTTT.

In its sample, this clonotype was seen many times. Its ends do not fully match the called genes, so a read error is possible. The chain links TRBV7-9 to TRBJ2-1, with a tentative D call TRBD2 (5 bases). Germline V CDR1 and CDR2: SEHNR, FQNEAQ (reference sequence). This CDR3 contains 11 residues. As DNA, the CDR3 is TGTGCCAGCAGTCGCGGACTGGAATGGCTCTTC. Translating gives CASSRGLEWLF.

The chain uses TRBV7-2 and TRBJ2-2; D remains unclear. V lost 5 bases and J 4 bases, leaving 8 bases between the germline ends. The CDR3 consists of 13 residues. Germline V gene sequence: CDR1 SGHTA, CDR2 FQGNSA. CDR3 residues: CASSPWPTGELFF. The CDR3 region has the DNA TGTGCCAGCAGCCCGTGGCCCACCGGGGAGCTGTTTTTT.

This clonotype was seen just once. It is likely a read error, because the conserved phenylalanine at the end of the CDR3 is missing. The chain employs TRBV4-1 and TRBJ2-4; TRBD2 agrees at 13 bases. The CDR3 totals 17 residues. Germline loops: CDR1 MGHRA, CDR2 YSYEKL. V shed 1 base, J shed 7 bases, and the junction held 7 bases outside the gene matches. The CDR3: CASSQGLAGGPENIQYS. For the CDR3, the DNA is TGCGCCAGCAGCCAAGGACTAGCGGGAGGCCCGGAGAACATTCAGTACTCC.

This clonotype appeared many times. The genes are TRBV18 and TRBJ2-1, with D unclear. CDR3 length: 15 residues. Germline V gene lookup returns CDR1 KGHSH and CDR2 LQKENI. Trimming stripped 3 bases from V and 0 bases from J, with 9 bases between. CDR3 DNA sequence: TGTGCCAGCTCACCCTTGGAGAGCTCCTACAATGAGCAGTTCTTC. The encoded protein is CASSPLESSYNEQFF.

In its sample, this clonotype was seen many times. This chain connects TRBV7-9 to TRBJ2-3; D is perhaps TRBD2 (6 bases). From germline, CDR1 is SEHNR and CDR2 FQNEAQ (reference sequence). Trimming cost V 5 bases and J 2 bases, with 11 bases left between them. There are 14 residues in the CDR3. The DNA of the CDR3 is TGTGCCAGCAGCCGTAGCGGAAACACAGATACGCAGTATTTT. Encoded protein: CASSRSGNTDTQYF.

V usage is TRBV5-1 and J usage is TRBJ2-3; 7 bases agree with TRBD2. CDR1 SGHRS and CDR2 YFSETQ come from the germline V gene. The CDR3 sequence is 17 residues long. V shed 0 bases, J shed 5 bases, and the junction held 12 bases outside the gene matches. The CDR3 sequence is CASSLERLAGARDTQYF. The DNA of the CDR3 is TGCGCCAGCAGCTTGGAACGGCTGGCGGGAGCTAGAGATACGCAGTATTTT.

This clonotype occurred a few times. This chain connects TRBV5-6 to TRBJ1-2, with no clear D. The CDR3 has 14 amino acids. Trimming took 0 bases from V and 2 from J, leaving 8 bases between them. From germline, CDR1 is SGHDT and CDR2 YYEEEE. CDR3 in amino acids: CASSLAPPNYGYTF. As DNA, the CDR3 is TGTGCCAGCAGCTTGGCGCCGCCGAACTATGGCTACACCTTC.

This clonotype was seen ten or more times. The chain links TRBV13 to TRBJ2-7, with D possibly matching TRBD2 (5 bases). Germline V gene data show CDR1 as PRHDT and CDR2 as FYEKMQ (reference sequence). The CDR3 runs 15 residues. The V end was cut by 8 bases, the J end by 0 bases, with 17 bases between. The DNA for the CDR3 is TGTGCCAGCCACCTCCGCGGGTCCCCCTCCTACGAGCAGTACTTC. Translating gives CASHLRGSPSYEQYF.

DNA of the CDR3: TGTGCCATCAGTGAGGGGGCCACCTGCACCTTC. This codes for CAISEGATCTF. The chain combines TRBV10-3 with TRBJ1-2, with D maybe TRBD1 (5 bases). Germline CDR1 reads ENHRY; CDR2 reads SYGVKD. The CDR3 has 11 residues. V was cut by 2 bases and J by 13 bases, with 11 bases left in between.

The chain has TRBV11-3 and TRBJ2-1; 10 nucleotides match TRBD1. Trimming took 5 bases from V and 9 from J; bases not matched to a gene: 10. Germline V gives CDR1 SGHNT, CDR2 YENEEA. This CDR3 contains 15 residues. The CDR3: CASSPRQGANSEQFF. In DNA, the CDR3 is TGTGCCAGCAGCCCCCGACAGGGGGCAAATTCTGAGCAGTTCTTC.

The sample holds many counts of this clonotype. The rearrangement joins TRBV5-1 to TRBJ2-7; unclear D gene. CDR3 size: 13 residues. Per germline, CDR1 SGHRS and CDR2 YFSETQ. Deletions cut 1 base from V and 0 bases from J, with 5 bases between. The CDR3 DNA reads as TGCGCCAGCAGCTTGTCGCCCTCCTACGAGCAGTACTTC. Its protein is CASSLSPSYEQYF.